This passage covers 24 T cell receptor beta chains from one sample sequenced in a study of neurological immune-mediated disorders. TCRdb independently ran MiXCR on the 5' RACE reads; one entry per CDR3 protein. The profile shows 50,000 or so distinct CDR3 sequences, approximately 10% of them singletons. The specimen was PBMCs. The receptors shown here come from a woman between 35 and 50 years old with HTLV-1-associated myelopathy (HAM/TSP).

The table lists this clonotype with many counts. The chain links TRBV24-1 to TRBJ2-2, with a weak D call TRBD2 (5 bases). The CDR3 is 16 amino acids. Per germline, CDR1 KGHDR and CDR2 SFDVKD. With 0 bases removed from V and 3 bases from J, the gap between germline ends came to 10 bases. The CDR3 sequence: CATSDLWARDTGELFF. In DNA, the CDR3 is TGTGCCACCAGTGATTTGTGGGCGCGGGACACCGGGGAGCTGTTTTTT.

This clonotype was seen only a few times. At one end the junction does not follow the germline gene, possibly because of a read error. V is TRBV27 and J is TRBJ2-7, with 10 positions matching TRBD1. The CDR3 runs to 15 residues. CDR1 MNHEY and CDR2 SMNVEV come from the germline V gene (reference sequence). CDR3 nucleotides: TGTGCCATCAGTTTTGCCGGACAGGGGGCCTACGAGCAGTACTTC. Encoded protein: CAISFAGQGAYEQYF.

This clonotype was observed many times. The chain has TRBV29-1 and TRBJ1-1; 12 positions match TRBD1. Trimming cost V 7 bases and J 2 bases; bases outside gene matches: 26. The germline gives CDR1 SQVTM, CDR2 ANQGSEA. The CDR3 extends over 21 amino acids. CDR3 loop: CSGLMYGTGGEGGQPNTEAFF. CDR3 nucleotide sequence: TGCAGCGGCCTTATGTACGGGACAGGGGGCGAAGGAGGCCAACCTAACACTGAAGCTTTCTTT. The whole variable domain, remainder taken from reference TRBV29-1 and TRBJ1-1, is SAVISQKPSRDICQRGTSLTIQCQVDSQVTMMFWYRQQPGQSLTLIATANQGSEATYESGFVIDKFPISRPNLTFSTLTVSNMSPEDSSIYLCSGLMYGTGGEGGQPNTEAFFGQGTRLTVV.

This clonotype was picked up a small number of times. The rearrangement uses TRBV5-4 and TRBJ2-1, with D tentatively TRBD1 (6 bases). Trimming removed 4 bases at V and 9 bases at J, with 17 bases between. Germline V gene sequence: CDR1 SGHNT, CDR2 YYREEE (reference sequence). The CDR3 sequence is 14 residues long. The CDR3 region is CASSLGAAQGEQFF. In DNA, the CDR3 is TGTGCCAGCAGCCTGGGGGCGGCCCAGGGTGAGCAGTTCTTC.

V usage is TRBV4-3 and J usage is TRBJ1-2; unclear D gene. The germline gives CDR1 LGHNA, CDR2 YSLEER. Deletions cut 4 bases from V and 4 bases from J, with 19 bases between. CDR3 length equals 16 residues. CDR3 loop: CASSPSASPRSYGYTF. CDR3 nucleotide sequence: TGCGCCAGCAGCCCCTCAGCATCCCCGCGCAGCTATGGCTACACCTTC.

This clonotype has ten or more counts. This sequence joins TRBV7-8 and TRBJ1-2; 9 bases agree with TRBD1. The CDR3 totals 14 residues. The germline gives CDR1 SGHVS, CDR2 FQNEAQ. The V gene end was trimmed by 3 bases and the J gene end by 8 bases; junction bases not matched to a gene: 7. The CDR3 DNA reads TGTGCCAGCAGCTTCCGCACAGGGGGCGGGGGCTACACCTTC. This codes for CASSFRTGGGGYTF.

In its sample, this clonotype was seen many times. The chain couples TRBV24-1 to TRBJ2-1; D is possibly TRBD1 or TRBD2 (6 bases each). Germline-derived CDR1 and CDR2 are KGHDR and SFDVKD. CDR3 length: 18 residues. Trimming stripped 3 bases from V and 4 bases from J, with 21 bases between. The CDR3 region has the DNA TGTGCCACCAGTGATCCGCAGGGTTCGGGGGCGGATTACAATGAGCAGTTCTTC. Its protein is CATSDPQGSGADYNEQFF.

Details on this clonotype: A much larger clone is a single base away; this may be a read error. This rearrangement joins TRBV6-1 to TRBJ2-3; D is undetermined. CDR1 MNHNS and CDR2 SASEGT come from the germline V gene. V lost 6 bases, J lost 2 bases, and 15 bases lay in between. CDR3 size: 15 residues. The CDR3 sequence: CASREWGLVTDTQYF. CDR3 nucleotide sequence: TGTGCCAGCAGAGAATGGGGTCTGGTCACAGATACGCAGTATTTT.

The chain uses TRBV20-1 and TRBJ2-3, with D perhaps TRBD1 (7 bases). Trimming left V 2 bases short and J 4 bases short, with 28 bases between. This CDR3 spans 19 amino acids. The germline V gene encodes CDR1 DFQATT and CDR2 SNEGSKA (reference sequence). The CDR3 loop is CSARRHTWAGGMMADTQYF. The CDR3 nucleotides are TGCAGTGCTAGAAGACACACGTGGGCAGGGGGGATGATGGCAGATACGCAGTATTTT.

This clonotype was seen repeatedly, ten times or more. The gene calls are TRBV20-1 and TRBJ1-5; D is unresolved. Trimming stripped 1 base from V and 0 bases from J, with 7 bases between. There are 14 residues in the CDR3. Germline CDR1 and CDR2: DFQATT and SNEGSKA (reference sequence). CDR3 sequence (DNA): TGCAGTGCTAGAGGAAGGATTAGCAATCAGCCCCAGCATTTT. Translating gives CSARGRISNQPQHF.

This clonotype was recorded at least ten times. The chain recombines TRBV4-3 with TRBJ2-3; TRBD2 matches 11 bases. The CDR3 consists of 15 residues. Germline lookup yields CDR1 LGHNA and CDR2 YSLEER. With V trimmed by 4 bases and J by 5 bases, 5 bases remained unmatched. CDR3 protein: CASSPLAGEGDTQYF. In nucleotides, the CDR3 is TGCGCCAGCAGCCCACTAGCGGGGGAAGGAGATACGCAGTATTTT.

This clonotype was observed many times. The V call is TRBV7-2, the J call TRBJ1-5; 7 nucleotides line up with TRBD1. Germline CDR1 and CDR2: SGHTA and FQGNSA. The junction had 6 bases not matched to a gene; V was cut back by 5 bases and J by 5 bases. This CDR3 region has 14 residues. The CDR3 DNA follows: TGTGCCAGCAGCCCACAACAGGGGTATCAGCCCCAGCATTTT. This encodes CASSPQQGYQPQHF.

This clonotype appeared many times. The chain has TRBV9 and TRBJ1-6; no firm D call. CDR1 SGDLS and CDR2 YYNGEE come from the germline V gene. Trimming took 3 bases from V and 10 from J, leaving 14 bases between them. The length of the CDR3 is 14 residues. CDR3: CASSAQLGNSPLHF. The CDR3 nucleotides read TGTGCCAGCAGCGCTCAGTTGGGGAACTCACCCCTCCACTTT.

The sample holds many counts of this clonotype. CDR3 coding DNA: TGCAGCGCCCGGGGAGAAGGGGGGGCCTCGACAGATACGCAGTATTTT. It yields the protein CSARGEGGASTDTQYF. This chain connects TRBV29-1 to TRBJ2-3, with a weak D call TRBD2 (7 bases). The germline V gene encodes CDR1 SQVTM and CDR2 ANQGSEA. Trimming left V 7 bases short and J 3 bases short, with 23 bases between. CDR3 length: 16 amino acids.

This clonotype was recorded many times. The chain uses TRBV5-6 and TRBJ1-5; no reliable D call. The CDR3 is made up of 13 amino acids. Germline assignment: CDR1 SGHDT and CDR2 YYEEEE. Trimming shortened V by 4 bases and J by 5 bases, and 10 bases separated the two germline ends. As DNA, the CDR3 is TGTGCCAGCAGCCCCGGGGTATATCAGCCCCAGCATTTT. Translated: CASSPGVYQPQHF.

This clonotype was seen repeatedly, ten times or more. V is TRBV5-1 and J is TRBJ1-1; TRBD1 is a possible D gene (6 bases). V was trimmed by 4 bases and J by 4 bases, leaving 14 bases between them. The CDR3 has 14 residues. Per the germline V gene, CDR1 is SGHRS and CDR2 is YFSETQ. The CDR3 loop reads CASSLSGRGTEAFF. As DNA, the CDR3 is TGCGCCAGCAGCCTAAGCGGCAGGGGCACTGAAGCTTTCTTT.

V gene TRBV20-1 combines with J gene TRBJ2-7, with TRBD1 as a possible D gene (5 bases). Trimming removed 5 bases at V and 6 bases at J, with 23 bases between. The CDR3 covers 15 residues. Germline CDR1 DFQATT, CDR2 SNEGSKA (reference sequence). DNA for the CDR3: TGCAGTGCTCAACCGACGGATGGGGCCGACGGCGAGCAGTACTTC. Its protein product is CSAQPTDGADGEQYF.

At least ten counts were recorded for this clonotype. This chain connects TRBV9 to TRBJ2-3, with 10 positions matching TRBD2. CDR1 is SGDLS and CDR2 is YYNGEE in the germline V gene. This CDR3 comprises 15 residues. The J segment lost 6 bases and the V segment lost 3 bases, leaving 7 bases of the junction unmatched. The CDR3 loop is CASSGIAGGGDTQYF. In nucleotides, the CDR3 is TGTGCCAGCAGCGGGATAGCGGGGGGCGGGGATACGCAGTATTTT.

The rearrangement links TRBV28 to TRBJ2-1; TRBD2 aligns across 8 bases. J was trimmed by 2 bases and V by 11 bases; bases with no gene match: 5. The CDR3 covers 13 residues. Per germline, CDR1 MDHEN and CDR2 SYDVKM. The CDR3 loop reads CAHRGGPYNEQFF. The CDR3, as DNA: TGTGCCCACCGGGGGGGCCCCTACAATGAGCAGTTCTTC.

Ten or more counts support this clonotype. The rearrangement uses TRBV27 and TRBJ1-1; TRBD1 matches at 7 bases. V trimming: 5 bases; J trimming: 3 bases; junction bases outside the gene matches: 18. Per germline, CDR1 MNHEY and CDR2 SMNVEV (reference sequence). The CDR3 consists of 18 residues. The CDR3 DNA sequence: TGTGCCAGCAGTCCCTCAAAGGGGGCGCGGCTGTGGGACACTGAAGCTTTCTTT. It encodes CASSPSKGARLWDTEAFF.

This clonotype came up many times. CDR3 sequence (DNA): TGTGCCAGCAGTGTCGGGGTCACAGATACGCAGTATTTT. Amino acid sequence: CASSVGVTDTQYF. The V and J genes are TRBV3-1 and TRBJ2-3, with D perhaps matching TRBD2 (5 bases). Trimming cost V 6 bases and J 2 bases, with 9 bases left between them. CDR1 is LGHDT, CDR2 YNNKEL, per germline (reference sequence). The CDR3 spans 13 residues.

Many counts were recorded for this clonotype. A read error may explain this, as a much larger clone is one base away. J is TRBJ1-3 and V is TRBV6-1; D gene unclear. V gave up 2 bases and J gave up 0 bases, with 8 bases separating them. The germline V gene encodes CDR1 MNHNS and CDR2 SASEGT. This CDR3 is built from 15 residues. The CDR3 here is CASSEWVYSGNTIYF. The CDR3 DNA reads TGTGCCAGCAGTGAATGGGTCTACTCTGGAAACACCATATATTTT.

This clonotype was found many times. The J gene is TRBJ2-6, the V gene TRBV6-6; TRBD2 matches 7 bases. The CDR3 totals 20 residues. Germline CDR1 and CDR2: MNHNY and SVGAGI (reference sequence). V was clipped by 4 bases and J by 0 bases; unmatched bases: 15. The CDR3 DNA reads TGTGCCAGCAGTTTCACTCTGACCGGGGGGTCACTCTCTGGGGCCAACGTCCTGACTTTC. Protein sequence: CASSFTLTGGSLSGANVLTF.

This clonotype was observed many times. V gene TRBV5-5 combines with J gene TRBJ2-7; the match to TRBD1 covers 7 bases. CDR3 length: 14 residues. The germline V gene has CDR1 SGHKS and CDR2 YYEKEE (reference sequence). V trimming: 5 bases; J trimming: 3 bases; junction bases outside the gene matches: 8. The DNA for the CDR3 is TGTGCCAGCAGTCTGGTGGGGACAGACTACGAGCAGTACTTC. It is translated as CASSLVGTDYEQYF.